This TCR beta chain was identified in a study of graft-versus-host responses after intestinal transplantation (dated by TCRdb to about 2021). Regarding the complete study: Multivisceral, liver-intestinal, or isolated intestinal transplants were received by the recipients. Anti-thymocyte globulin induction was given to all recipients, followed by maintenance tacrolimus and steroids for approximately 3 years. Graft-versus-host and host-versus-graft alloreactive T cell clones were tracked in the graft, circulation and bone marrow after intestinal transplantation using bulk TCR-beta CDR3 sequencing. Alloreactive clones were identified by sequencing pre-transplant mixed lymphocyte reaction products and comparing them with unstimulated pre-transplant donor and recipient T cells. A cohort of about 26 intestinal transplant recipients, including one retransplant, was enrolled, and a few patients lacking pretransplant specimens were excluded. Donor T cell macrochimerism was defined as a peak of at least 4% donor T cells among recipient peripheral blood mononuclear cells. Samples from a few later patients were sequenced in-house on an Illumina MiSeq with MiXCR processing rather than by the commercial service. Broader findings and caveats from the paper: Early after transplant, peak levels of circulating GvH clones were associated with declines in HvG clones. GvH clones were detected in recipient bone marrow, and some of these GvH clones were observed earlier in ileal mucosa or blood, consistent with an intestinal mucosal origin. Patients with donor T cell macrochimerism had high GvH to HvG T cell clonal ratios in their allografts. The relatively low number and heterogeneity of intestinal transplant patients limited the conclusions.

CDR1 and CDR2 are drawn from the germline V gene: SGHVS, FQNEAQ. V loses 5 bases of germline sequence and J loses 3 bases, and the interval between the two ends is 17 bases. There are 15 amino acids in the CDR3, from cysteine to phenylalanine inclusive. The CDR3 DNA has 45 bases and is translated from base 1. This clone has a single count. No antigen is known for it. Base qualities are missing; no much larger clone stands one base away. The time point label, read with the paper, signifies: cells obtained before transplantation from donor or recipient. CD3+CD4+ and CD3+CD8+ populations were FACS-sorted from unstimulated pre-transplant donor and recipient cells taken from spleen or lymph nodes. Receptor libraries were prepared by the immunoSEQ multiplex PCR assay. For most patients, genomic DNA was isolated with the Qiagen DNeasy Blood and Tissue Kit and shipped frozen to Adaptive Biotechnologies for TCR sequencing. For most patients, genomic DNA was subjected to high-throughput TCR-beta CDR3 sequencing by Adaptive Biotechnologies. The authors processed their data as follows. Adaptive's ImmunoSEQ software supplied the TCR sequencing data for 18 patients, while MiXCR and VDJtools were used to process a few other patients. To correct CD4 versus CD8 sorting errors, sequences present in both subsets at a frequency ratio below 5:1 were removed. Because the origin of CDR3 nucleotide sequences shared between donor and recipient could not be assigned, those sequences were removed. At least 2-fold expansion over unstimulated cells and a minimum CFSE-low frequency of 0.002% (template counts) or 0.001% (read counts) were required for clones to be classified as alloreactive. Mappable clones were those detected in sequenced pre-transplant spleen, lymph node, or MLR CFSE-low populations of the donor or recipient. Cumulative frequency of alloreactive clones was calculated as a percentage of all sequences weighted by copy number. The immuneACCESS repertoire file appears here via TCRdb, limited to in-frame rearrangements. These files lack a portion of the clones; in checked studies, under half of the deficit traces to unresolved V genes, and the cause of the others is not known. V and J calls plus clone size are reproduced from that table; the DNA served to infer D and trimming. The sample profile shows about 86,000 clones; roughly 90% of them were found once. Together, the top ten hold under 0.3% of the sample.

Source: unstimulated CD4+ T cells sorted from spleen or lymph node cells, taken before transplant. The V and J genes are TRBV7-8 and TRBJ2-7, with a tentative D gene TRBD1 over 5 matching bases. The receptor was isolated from a human donor who was the organ donor for an intestinal transplant. The CDR3 protein sequence reads: CASSPEPTVNYEQYF. The DNA is as follows: TGTGCCAGCAGCCCGGAACCGACAGTAAACTACGAGCAGTACTTC.